This is a list of T cell receptor beta chains from one sample in a study of T-cell memory formation after mild COVID-19. One entry per CDR3 protein results from TCRdb running MiXCR on the 5' RACE reads. The sample has about 150,000 distinct CDR3 sequences, under 30% seen once. Source material: PBMCs or a T cell subset sorted from them (not recorded which). The receptors were gathered from an adult woman who had mild COVID-19 (a few samples of this study predate the infection). Cell type and time point are not known. Each CDR3 is given with its conserved first and last residue. Fields, in order: clone size, V gene, D gene, J gene, CDR3 DNA, CDR3 protein. A D gene is named only where the DNA matches it firmly. Size tells how often a clone was seen (once, few, many) or the class of an expanded clone, and some rows leave it out.

>NA|TRBV29-1|NA|TRBJ1-2
TGCAGCGCCAAGCTGGTCAACGTCGACGGCCCAAACTATGGCTACACCTTC
CSAKLVNVDGPNYGYTF
>NA|TRBV29-1|NA|TRBJ2-6
TGCAGCGTTGTTTGGCGCTCTGGGGCCAACGTCCTGACTTTC
CSVVWRSGANVLTF
>NA|TRBV12-3/TRBV12-4|NA|TRBJ2-4
TGTGCCAGCAGCCCAAATACTGGAATTCAGTACTTC
CASSPNTGIQYF
>NA|TRBV19|TRBD1|TRBJ1-1
TGTGCCAGTTCGGACAGGGGCTGGTACACTGAAGCTTTCTTT
CASSDRGWYTEAFF
>few|TRBV20-1|TRBD1|TRBJ2-5
TGCAGTGCTAGAGATCCCCAGCAGGGGGTATTCCAAGAGACCCAGTACTTC
CSARDPQQGVFQETQYF
>NA|TRBV9|NA|TRBJ2-3
TGTGCCAGCAGCCCCCCTGGGGGTTCGGATACGCAGTATTTT
CASSPPGGSDTQYF
>few|TRBV7-9|NA|TRBJ2-4
TGTGCCAGCAGCTTAAGGGAAAACATTCAGTACTTC
CASSLRENIQYF
>NA|TRBV7-9|NA|TRBJ2-3
TGTGCCAGCAGCCCCGGATCCAAAACTACGCAGTATTTT
CASSPGSKTTQYF
>NA|TRBV7-2|NA|TRBJ2-5
TGTGCCAGCAGCCTTACCCCTTTAGTCCAAGAGACCCAGTACTTC
CASSLTPLVQETQYF
>few|TRBV5-1|TRBD1|TRBJ1-1
TGCGCCAGCAGCTTAACGGACAGGTTGAGTAACACTGAAGCTTTCTTT
CASSLTDRLSNTEAFF
>few|TRBV6-5|NA|TRBJ2-5
TGTGCCAGCAGTTACTCGATTGGGCTGGAGACCCAGTACTTC
CASSYSIGLETQYF
>NA|TRBV4-2|TRBD1|TRBJ2-1
TGTGCCAGCAGCCAACCACAGGGGGCGGTCGATGAGCAGTTCTTC
CASSQPQGAVDEQFF
>NA|TRBV4-3|NA|TRBJ2-3
TGCGCCAGCAGCCAAGTGGCAGGCACAGATACGCAGTATTTT
CASSQVAGTDTQYF
>NA|TRBV2|NA|TRBJ1-2
TGTGCCAGCAGTGAATTGGGGGAACCAGCTAACTATGGCTACACCTTC
CASSELGEPANYGYTF
>few|TRBV7-9|NA|TRBJ1-4
TGTGCCAGCAGAAGTAATGAAAAACTGTTTTTT
CASRSNEKLFF
>NA|TRBV3-1|NA|TRBJ2-7
TGTGCCAGCAGCCAGGGGCCCCTCTCCTACGAGCAGTACTTC
CASSQGPLSYEQYF
>NA|TRBV7-3|TRBD2|TRBJ2-1
TGTGCCAGCAGCTTAACTGGGACTAGTATGCGCAATGAGCAGTTCTTC
CASSLTGTSMRNEQFF
>many|TRBV7-6|TRBD2|TRBJ2-3
TGTGCCAGCAGTTCCCCGGGACTAGCGGGTGGTACAGATACGCAGTATTTT
CASSSPGLAGGTDTQYF
>few|TRBV15|NA|TRBJ2-6
TGTGCCACCGGGGGAACGGGGGCCAACGTCCTGACTTTC
CATGGTGANVLTF